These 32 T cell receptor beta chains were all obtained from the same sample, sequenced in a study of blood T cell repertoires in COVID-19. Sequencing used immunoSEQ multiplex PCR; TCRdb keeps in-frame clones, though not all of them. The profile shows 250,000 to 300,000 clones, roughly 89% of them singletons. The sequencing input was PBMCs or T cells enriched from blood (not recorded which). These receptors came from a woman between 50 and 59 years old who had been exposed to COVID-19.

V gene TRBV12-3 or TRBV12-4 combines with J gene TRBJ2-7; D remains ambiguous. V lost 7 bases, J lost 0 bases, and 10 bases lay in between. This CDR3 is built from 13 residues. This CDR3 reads CASTISSSYEQYF. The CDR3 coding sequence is TGTGCCAGCACCATTAGCAGCTCCTACGAGCAGTACTTC.

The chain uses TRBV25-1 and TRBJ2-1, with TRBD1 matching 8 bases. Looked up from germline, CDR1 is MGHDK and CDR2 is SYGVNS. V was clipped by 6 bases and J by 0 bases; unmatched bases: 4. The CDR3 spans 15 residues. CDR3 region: CASRQTGGSYNEQFF. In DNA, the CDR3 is TGTGCCAGCAGGCAAACAGGGGGCTCCTACAATGAGCAGTTCTTC. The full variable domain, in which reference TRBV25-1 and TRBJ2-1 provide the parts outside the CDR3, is EADIYQTPRYLVIGTGKKITLECSQTMGHDKMYWYQQDPGMELHLIHYSYGVNSTEKGDLSSESTVSRIRTEHFPLTLESARPSHTSQYLCASRQTGGSYNEQFFGPGTRLTVL.

CDR3: CATRMGQGINQPQHF. The CDR3 bases are TGTGCCACCCGTATGGGACAAGGGATAAATCAGCCCCAGCATTTT. The chain couples TRBV19 to TRBJ1-5; D may be TRBD1 (6 bases). This CDR3 contains 15 residues. Germline V gene sequence: CDR1 LNHDA, CDR2 SQIVND (reference sequence). V was cut by 10 bases and J by 4 bases, with 20 bases left in between.

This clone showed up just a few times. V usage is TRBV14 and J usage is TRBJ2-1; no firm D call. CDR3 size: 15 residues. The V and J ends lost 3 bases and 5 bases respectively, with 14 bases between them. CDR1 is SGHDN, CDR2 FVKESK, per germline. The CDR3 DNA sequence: TGTGCCAGCAGCCATTTCACACAAGTACACAATGAGCAGTTCTTC. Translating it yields CASSHFTQVHNEQFF.

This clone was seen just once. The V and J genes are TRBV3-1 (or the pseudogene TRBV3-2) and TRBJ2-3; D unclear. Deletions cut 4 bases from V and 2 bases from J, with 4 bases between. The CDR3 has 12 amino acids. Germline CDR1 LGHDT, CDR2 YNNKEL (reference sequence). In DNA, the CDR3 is TGTGCCAGCAGCCCCCACACAGATACGCAGTATTTT. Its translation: CASSPHTDTQYF.

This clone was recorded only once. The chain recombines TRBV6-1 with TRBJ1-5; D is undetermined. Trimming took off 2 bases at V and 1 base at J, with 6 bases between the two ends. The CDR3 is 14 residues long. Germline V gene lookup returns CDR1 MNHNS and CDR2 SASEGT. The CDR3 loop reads CASSELGSNQPQHF. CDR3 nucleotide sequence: TGTGCCAGCAGTGAATTGGGCAGCAATCAGCCCCAGCATTTT.

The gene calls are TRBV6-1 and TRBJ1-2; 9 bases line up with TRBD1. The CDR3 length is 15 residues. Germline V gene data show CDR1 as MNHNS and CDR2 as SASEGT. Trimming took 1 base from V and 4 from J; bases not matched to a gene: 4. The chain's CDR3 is CASSEVATGGYGYTF. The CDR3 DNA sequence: TGTGCCAGCAGTGAAGTTGCGACAGGGGGCTATGGCTACACCTTC.

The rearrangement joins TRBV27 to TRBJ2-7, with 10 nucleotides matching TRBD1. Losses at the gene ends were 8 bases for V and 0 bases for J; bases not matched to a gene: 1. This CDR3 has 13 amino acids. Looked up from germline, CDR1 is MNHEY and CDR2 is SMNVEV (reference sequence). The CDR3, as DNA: TGTGCCAGCGGGACAGGGGCCTCCTACGAGCAGTACTTC. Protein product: CASGTGASYEQYF.

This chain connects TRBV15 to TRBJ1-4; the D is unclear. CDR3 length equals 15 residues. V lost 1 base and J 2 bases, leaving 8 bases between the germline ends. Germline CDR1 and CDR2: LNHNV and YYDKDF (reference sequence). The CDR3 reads CATSRAVNTNEKLFF. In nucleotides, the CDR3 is TGTGCCACCAGCAGAGCGGTAAACACTAATGAAAAACTGTTTTTT. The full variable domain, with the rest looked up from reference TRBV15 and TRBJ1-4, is DAMVIQNPRYQVTQFGKPVTLSCSQTLNHNVMYWYQQKSSQAPKLLFHYYDKDFNNEADTPDNFQSRRPNTSFCFLDIRSPGLGDTAMYLCATSRAVNTNEKLFFGSGTQLSVL.

CDR3 DNA: TGTGCCAGCAAACAGTTTAAGAACACTGAAGCTTTCTTT. The encoded protein is CASKQFKNTEAFF. The V and J genes are TRBV28 and TRBJ1-1, with D hard to call. The germline gives CDR1 MDHEN, CDR2 SYDVKM. Trimming took 7 bases from V and 1 from J, leaving 10 bases between them. CDR3 length equals 13 residues. The full variable domain, in which reference TRBV28 and TRBJ1-1 provide the parts outside the CDR3, is DVKVTQSSRYLVKRTGEKVFLECVQDMDHENMFWYRQDPGLGLRLIYFSYDVKMKEKGDIPEGYSVSREKKERFSLILESASTNQTSMYLCASKQFKNTEAFFGQGTRLTVV.

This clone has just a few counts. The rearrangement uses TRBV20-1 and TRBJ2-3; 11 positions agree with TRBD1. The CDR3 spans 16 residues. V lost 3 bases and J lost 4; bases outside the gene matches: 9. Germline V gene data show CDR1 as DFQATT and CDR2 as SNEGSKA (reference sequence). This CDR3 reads CSASSVGQGVADTQYF. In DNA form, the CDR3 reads TGCAGTGCTAGTAGTGTGGGACAGGGGGTTGCAGATACGCAGTATTTT.

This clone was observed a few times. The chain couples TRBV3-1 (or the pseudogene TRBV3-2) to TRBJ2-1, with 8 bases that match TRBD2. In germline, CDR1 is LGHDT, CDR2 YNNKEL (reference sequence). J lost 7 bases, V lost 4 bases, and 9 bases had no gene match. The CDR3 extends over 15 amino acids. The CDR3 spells CASSRGSGGGNEQFF. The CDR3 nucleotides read TGTGCCAGCAGCCGGGGGAGCGGGGGAGGAAATGAGCAGTTCTTC.

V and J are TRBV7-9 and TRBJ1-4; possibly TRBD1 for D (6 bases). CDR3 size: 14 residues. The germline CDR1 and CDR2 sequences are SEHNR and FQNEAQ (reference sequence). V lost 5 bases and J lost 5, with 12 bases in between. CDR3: CASSLGQRNEKLFF. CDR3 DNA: TGTGCCAGCAGCCTAGGACAGAGAAATGAAAAACTGTTTTTT.

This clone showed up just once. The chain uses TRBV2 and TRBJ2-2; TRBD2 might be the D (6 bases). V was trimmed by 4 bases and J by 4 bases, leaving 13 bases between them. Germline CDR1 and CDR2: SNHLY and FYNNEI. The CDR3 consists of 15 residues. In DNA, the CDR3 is TGTGCCAGCAGTGTCGGAGGGGCCTCCACCGGGGAGCTGTTTTTT. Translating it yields CASSVGGASTGELFF.

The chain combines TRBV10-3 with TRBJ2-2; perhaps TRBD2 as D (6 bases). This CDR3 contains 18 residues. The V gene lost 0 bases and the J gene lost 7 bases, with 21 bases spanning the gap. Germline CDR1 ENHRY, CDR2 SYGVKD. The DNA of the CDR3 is TGTGCCATCAGTGAGTCGATGAGGCGGTGGGACTCTAGCGGGGAGCTGTTTTTT. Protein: CAISESMRRWDSSGELFF.

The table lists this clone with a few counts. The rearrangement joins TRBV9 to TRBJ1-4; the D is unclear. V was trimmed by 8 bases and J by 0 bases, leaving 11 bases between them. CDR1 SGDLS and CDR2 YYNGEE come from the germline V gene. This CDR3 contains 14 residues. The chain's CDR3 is CASTPGSTNEKLFF. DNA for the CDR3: TGTGCCAGTACTCCGGGGTCAACTAATGAAAAACTGTTTTTT.

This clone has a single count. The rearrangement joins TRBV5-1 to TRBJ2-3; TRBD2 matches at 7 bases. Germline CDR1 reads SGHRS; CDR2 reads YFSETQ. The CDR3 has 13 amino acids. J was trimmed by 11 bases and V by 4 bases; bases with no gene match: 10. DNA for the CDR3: TGCGCCAGCAGCCCCTGGGGGGGTGAAGGGCAGTATTTT. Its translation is CASSPWGGEGQYF.

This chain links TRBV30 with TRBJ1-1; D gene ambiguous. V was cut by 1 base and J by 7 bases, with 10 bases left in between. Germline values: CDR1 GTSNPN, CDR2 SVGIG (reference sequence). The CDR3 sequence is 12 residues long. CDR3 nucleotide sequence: TGTGCCTGGAGTGACCGATATAGTGAAGCTTTCTTT. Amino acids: CAWSDRYSEAFF.

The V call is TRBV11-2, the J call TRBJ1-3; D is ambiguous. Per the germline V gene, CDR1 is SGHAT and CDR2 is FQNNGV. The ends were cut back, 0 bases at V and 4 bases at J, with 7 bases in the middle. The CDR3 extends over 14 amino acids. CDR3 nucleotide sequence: TGTGCCAGCAGCTTAGACGCAGCGGGAAACACCATATATTTT. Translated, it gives CASSLDAAGNTIYF.

The CDR3 DNA follows: TGTGCCAGCAGTCCACCTCGGACAGGGGGCGCTCCAGATACGCAGTATTTT. Its protein is CASSPPRTGGAPDTQYF. This chain connects TRBV27 to TRBJ2-3; 11 nucleotides align to TRBD1. The CDR3 has 17 residues. The junction had 11 bases not matched to a gene; V was cut back by 5 bases and J by 4 bases. Looked up from germline, CDR1 is MNHEY and CDR2 is SMNVEV (reference sequence).

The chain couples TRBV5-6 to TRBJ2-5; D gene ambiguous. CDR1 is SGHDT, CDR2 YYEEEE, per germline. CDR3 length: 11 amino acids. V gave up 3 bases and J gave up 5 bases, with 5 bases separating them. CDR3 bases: TGTGCCAGCAGCTCCGTTGAGACCCAGTACTTC. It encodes CASSSVETQYF.

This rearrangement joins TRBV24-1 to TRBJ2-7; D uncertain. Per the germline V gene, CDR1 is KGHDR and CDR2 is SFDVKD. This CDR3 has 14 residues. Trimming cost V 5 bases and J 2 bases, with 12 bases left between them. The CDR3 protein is CATSVRGEPYEQYF. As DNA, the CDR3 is TGTGCCACCAGTGTAAGAGGAGAACCCTACGAGCAGTACTTC.

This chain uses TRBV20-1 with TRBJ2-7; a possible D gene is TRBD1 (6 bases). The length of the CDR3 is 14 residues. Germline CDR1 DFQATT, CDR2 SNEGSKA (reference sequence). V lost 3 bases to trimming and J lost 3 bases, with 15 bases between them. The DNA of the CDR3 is TGCAGTGCTAGTGAGGCCAGGGGCATCTACGAGCAGTACTTC. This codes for CSASEARGIYEQYF.

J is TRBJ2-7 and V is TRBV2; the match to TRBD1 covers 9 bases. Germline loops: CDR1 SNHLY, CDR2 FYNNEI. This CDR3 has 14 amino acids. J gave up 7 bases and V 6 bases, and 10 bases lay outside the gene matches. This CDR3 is CASRGQGQMGEQYF. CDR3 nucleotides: TGTGCCAGCAGGGGACAGGGCCAAATGGGGGAGCAGTACTTC.

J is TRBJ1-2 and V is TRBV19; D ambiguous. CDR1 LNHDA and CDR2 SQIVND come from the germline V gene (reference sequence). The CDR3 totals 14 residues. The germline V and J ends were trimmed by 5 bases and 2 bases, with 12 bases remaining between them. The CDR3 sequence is CASSFSQHNYGYTF. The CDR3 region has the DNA TGTGCCAGTAGTTTTAGCCAGCACAACTATGGCTACACCTTC.

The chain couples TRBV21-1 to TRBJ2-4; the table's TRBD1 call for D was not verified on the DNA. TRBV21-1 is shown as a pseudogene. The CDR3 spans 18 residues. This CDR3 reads CASSKRDRDRGLKNIQYF. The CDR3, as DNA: TGTGCCAGCAGCAAAAGGGACCGGGACAGGGGTTTAAAAAACATTCAGTACTTC.

CDR3 region: CASSSDSSGNTIYF. For the CDR3, the DNA is TGTGCCAGCTCAAGTGACAGCTCTGGAAACACCATATATTTT. This rearrangement joins TRBV18 to TRBJ1-3; TRBD1 might be the D (5 bases). Germline CDR1 and CDR2: KGHSH and LQKENI. The ends were cut back, 5 bases at V and 0 bases at J, with 8 bases in the middle. This CDR3 is built from 14 residues.

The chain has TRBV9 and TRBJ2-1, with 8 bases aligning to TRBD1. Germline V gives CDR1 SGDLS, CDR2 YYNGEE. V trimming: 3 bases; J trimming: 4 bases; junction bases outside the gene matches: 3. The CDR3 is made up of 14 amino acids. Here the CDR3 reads CASSAGGGYNEQFF. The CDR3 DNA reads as TGTGCCAGCAGCGCAGGGGGCGGATACAATGAGCAGTTCTTC.

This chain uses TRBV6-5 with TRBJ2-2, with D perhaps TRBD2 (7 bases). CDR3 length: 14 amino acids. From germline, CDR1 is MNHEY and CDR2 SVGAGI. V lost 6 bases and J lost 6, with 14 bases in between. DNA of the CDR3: TGTGCCAGCAGCCCAAAGGGGGGGGCCGGGGAGCTGTTTTTT. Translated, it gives CASSPKGGAGELFF.

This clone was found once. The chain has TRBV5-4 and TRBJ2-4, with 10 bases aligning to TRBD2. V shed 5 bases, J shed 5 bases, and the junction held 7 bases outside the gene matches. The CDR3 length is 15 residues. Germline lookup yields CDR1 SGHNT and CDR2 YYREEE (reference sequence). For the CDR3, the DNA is TGTGCCAGCAGATCCTCAGCGGGGGGGGAAAACATTCAGTACTTC. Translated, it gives CASRSSAGGENIQYF.

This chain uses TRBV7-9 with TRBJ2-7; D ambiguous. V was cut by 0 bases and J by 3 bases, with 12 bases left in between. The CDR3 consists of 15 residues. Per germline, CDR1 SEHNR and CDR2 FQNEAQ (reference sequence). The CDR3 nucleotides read TGTGCCAGCAGCTTAGCTCCCGCAGGCTTCTACGAGCAGTACTTC. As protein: CASSLAPAGFYEQYF.

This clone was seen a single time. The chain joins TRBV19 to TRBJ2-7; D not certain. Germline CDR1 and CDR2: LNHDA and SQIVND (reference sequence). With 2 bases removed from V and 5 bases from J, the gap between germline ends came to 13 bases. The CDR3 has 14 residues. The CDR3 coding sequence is TGTGCCAGTAGTATATCGTATCAGGCCCACGAGCAGTACTTC. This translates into CASSISYQAHEQYF.